These 4 T cell receptor beta chains share one sample of origin, sequenced in a study of shared clonotypes between healthy human individuals. CD8 cells regarded as naive lacked CD45RO, were positively chosen for CCR7, and omitted terminally differentiated effector memory CD45RA+ cells. Assay: immunoSEQ multiplex PCR; the TCRdb copy retains only in-frame clones and omits some. The data hold hundreds of thousands of clones, with 95% to 96% observed a single time. The specimen sequenced was naive CD8+ T cells sorted from blood. The receptors were sampled from a woman aged 25 to 45 in good health.

This chain joins TRBV7-9 and TRBJ2-1; a weak D match, TRBD2 (6 bases). Germline CDR1 is SEHNR and CDR2 is FQNEAQ (reference sequence). The germline V and J ends were trimmed by 6 bases and 8 bases, with 17 bases remaining between them. The CDR3 runs to 14 residues. This chain's CDR3 is CASRPPGARDEQFF. For the CDR3, the DNA is TGTGCCAGCAGGCCCCCGGGAGCGAGGGATGAGCAGTTCTTC.

The chain is built from TRBV6-5 and TRBJ2-2; D remains ambiguous. The germline CDR1 and CDR2 sequences are MNHEY and SVGAGI. Trimming pared 7 bases from V and 1 base from J, leaving 7 bases between. The CDR3 contains 13 residues. In DNA, the CDR3 is TGTGCCAGCACCTGGAAGAACACCGGGGAGCTGTTTTTT. This sequence encodes CASTWKNTGELFF.

This clone was found once. CDR3 sequence: CASSFFVGGYEQYF. CDR3 nucleotide sequence: TGTGCCAGCAGCTTTTTTGTTGGGGGCTACGAGCAGTACTTC. The chain combines TRBV7-2 with TRBJ2-7; D may match TRBD1 or TRBD2 (5 bases each). CDR3 length: 14 residues. Germline V lookup: CDR1 SGHTA, CDR2 FQGNSA. Trimming removed 3 bases at V and 3 bases at J, with 12 bases between.

The chain couples TRBV4-1 to TRBJ2-7; D tentatively fits TRBD1 or TRBD2 (6 bases each). The CDR3 has 17 amino acids. V was trimmed by 0 bases and J by 1 base, leaving 16 bases between them. The germline V gene has CDR1 MGHRA and CDR2 YSYEKL. CDR3 loop: CASSQEQARDKSYEQYF. In DNA, the CDR3 is TGCGCCAGCAGCCAAGAACAGGCGCGGGACAAATCCTACGAGCAGTACTTC.